The 27 T cell receptor beta chains below all came from one sample that was sequenced in a study of read filtering for tumor transcriptome and immune sequencing. This library used roughly 400 ng RNA and molecular barcoded adaptors spanning alpha/delta and beta/gamma chains. TCRdb fed the reads into MiXCR, producing one record per CDR3 protein. The sample lists 43,000 or so distinct CDR3 sequences, roughly 20% occurring once. What was sequenced was a population of CD138-negative cells sorted from bone marrow. Receptors originate from a donor aged 40 or older with multiple myeloma.

This clonotype was counted many times. This rearrangement joins TRBV12-3 or TRBV12-4 to TRBJ2-3; TRBD2 matches 10 bases. V lost 6 bases, J lost 2 bases, and 8 bases stayed unmatched. The CDR3 spans 16 residues. In DNA, the CDR3 is TGTGCCAGCAGCCGGAGCGGACTAGCGGCCACAGATACGCAGTATTTT. Protein product: CASSRSGLAATDTQYF.

This clonotype has a count of ten or more. The V gene is TRBV10-3, the J gene TRBJ1-5; D is possibly TRBD1 (5 bases). Germline V lookup: CDR1 ENHRY, CDR2 SYGVKD. This CDR3 has 16 residues. The V end was cut by 3 bases, the J end by 1 base, with 13 bases between. The CDR3 DNA sequence: TGTGCCATCAGTGAAAACAGGCTAGGGAGCAATCAGCCCCAGCATTTT. It encodes CAISENRLGSNQPQHF.

This clonotype appeared many times. The J gene is TRBJ1-1, the V gene TRBV5-4; 8 bases map to TRBD1. The V and J ends lost 4 bases and 6 bases, in that order; junction bases with no gene match: 8. This CDR3 comprises 14 residues. CDR1 is SGHNT, CDR2 YYREEE, per germline (reference sequence). CDR3 amino acids: CASSVIDRGAEAFF. The CDR3 coding sequence is TGTGCCAGCAGCGTAATTGACAGGGGTGCTGAAGCTTTCTTT.

This clonotype is large within its sample. One end of the junction is discordant with germline, which a read error may explain. The V and J genes are TRBV7-2 and TRBJ2-1; D is ambiguous. Germline V lookup: CDR1 SGHTA, CDR2 FQGNSA. This CDR3 spans 12 amino acids. The CDR3 spells CASRLGFDEQFF. The CDR3 DNA is TGTGCCAGCAGATTAGGTTTCGATGAGCAGTTCTTC.

This clonotype was seen a few times. The chain couples TRBV29-1 to TRBJ2-5, with a weak D call TRBD2 (5 bases). The ends were cut back, 5 bases at V and 2 bases at J, with 15 bases in the middle. The germline V gene encodes CDR1 SQVTM and CDR2 ANQGSEA. The CDR3 length is 14 residues. The CDR3 region has the DNA TGCAGCGTTACCCGGGGTAGCGAACAAGAGACCCAGTACTTC. Encoded protein: CSVTRGSEQETQYF.

At least ten counts were recorded for this clonotype. The V call is TRBV12-3 or TRBV12-4, the J call TRBJ2-1; TRBD1 aligns across 7 bases. This CDR3 has 15 amino acids. V dropped 10 bases and J dropped 3; count of bases not matched to a gene: 12. CDR3 amino acids: CATEDGDSLYNEQFF. CDR3 bases: TGTGCCACCGAAGACGGGGACAGCCTCTACAATGAGCAGTTCTTC.

This clonotype was seen at least ten times. V is TRBV2 and J is TRBJ2-7, with D tentatively TRBD2 (5 bases). Germline V gives CDR1 SNHLY, CDR2 FYNNEI. Trimming took off 8 bases at V and 2 bases at J, with 10 bases between the two ends. The CDR3 totals 12 residues. The chain's CDR3 is CASREQPYEQYF. CDR3 coding DNA: TGTGCCAGCCGGGAACAGCCCTACGAGCAGTACTTC.

The rearrangement joins TRBV7-9 to TRBJ2-7, with D possibly TRBD2 on 5 matching bases. Germline CDR1 is SEHNR and CDR2 is FQNEAQ (reference sequence). This CDR3 is built from 14 residues. Trimming took off 5 bases at V and 0 bases at J, with 11 bases between the two ends. DNA of the CDR3: TGTGCCAGCAGCCGCACTAGAGGCTCCTACGAGCAGTACTTC. It encodes CASSRTRGSYEQYF.

This clonotype has ten or more counts. The chain carries TRBV10-3 and TRBJ2-3, with TRBD2 as a possible D gene (5 bases). V was pared by 8 bases and J by 2 bases, with 17 bases between. The germline V gene has CDR1 ENHRY and CDR2 SYGVKD. The CDR3 spans 15 residues. CDR3 nucleotide sequence: TGTGCCATCGGACTCGAACCTCCCCTCACAGATACGCAGTATTTT. It translates to CAIGLEPPLTDTQYF.

As to this clonotype: The conserved closing phenylalanine or tryptophan is absent in this CDR3, likely reflecting a read error. The chain couples TRBV12-3 or TRBV12-4 to TRBJ2-7; D is uncertain. This CDR3 is 14 amino acids long. In DNA form, the CDR3 reads TGTGCCTGCAGATTCAGGTGGAGCTCCTACGAGCAGTACCTC. It specifies CACRFRWSSYEQYL.

This clonotype was seen ten or more times. The J gene is TRBJ2-3, the V gene TRBV7-2; a possible D gene is TRBD1 (7 bases). Per germline, CDR1 SGHTA and CDR2 FQGNSA. The CDR3 has 14 amino acids. Trimming took off 7 bases at V and 1 base at J, with 12 bases between the two ends. CDR3 sequence (DNA): TGTGCCAGCATCCAGGGGGGTCGCACAGATACGCAGTATTTT. It specifies CASIQGGRTDTQYF.

This clonotype was seen more than once but under ten times. The chain has TRBV19 and TRBJ2-7, with D possibly TRBD1 on 6 matching bases. Germline CDR1 LNHDA, CDR2 SQIVND (reference sequence). The CDR3 consists of 14 residues. Trimming cost V 4 bases and J 2 bases, with 12 bases left between them. The DNA of the CDR3 is TGTGCCAGTAGTACCCGACAGGTTCCCTACGAGCAGTACTTC. It codes for CASSTRQVPYEQYF.

Points on this clonotype: A much larger clone differs from this one at a single base, so this may be a read error. The chain couples TRBV6-5 to TRBJ1-5; TRBD1 is a possible D gene (5 bases). The V end lost 6 bases, the J end lost 6 bases, and 12 bases lay between the germline ends. The germline gives CDR1 MNHEY, CDR2 SVGAGI. CDR3 size: 13 residues. CDR3 sequence (DNA): TGTGCCAGCAGCTCGATAGGGACTCAGCCCCAGCATTTT. This codes for CASSSIGTQPQHF.

This clonotype appeared many times. V is TRBV5-1 and J is TRBJ2-7; possibly TRBD2 for D (6 bases). This CDR3 comprises 16 residues. With 1 base removed from V and 1 base from J, the gap between germline ends came to 15 bases. Germline V gene sequence: CDR1 SGHRS, CDR2 YFSETQ. The CDR3: CASSLIRGTLSYEQYF. The CDR3, as DNA: TGCGCCAGCAGCTTGATTCGGGGGACCCTTTCCTACGAGCAGTACTTC.

This clonotype appeared many times. The chain carries TRBV29-1 and TRBJ1-1; the D gene is possibly TRBD1 (6 bases). The V and J ends lost 3 bases and 7 bases respectively, with 12 bases between them. Germline V gene lookup returns CDR1 SQVTM and CDR2 ANQGSEA. The CDR3 loop spans 12 amino acids. The CDR3 bases are TGCAGCGTTGATCCAAGGGGGTTTGAAGCTTTCTTT. It is translated as CSVDPRGFEAFF.

Worth noting for this clonotype: A read error is possible here, since a much larger clone lies one base away. The chain joins TRBV5-1 to TRBJ1-1, with D maybe TRBD1 (6 bases). Germline CDR1 SGHRS, CDR2 YFSETQ. V lost 1 base and J lost 0, with 10 bases in between. CDR3 size: 15 residues. The DNA of the CDR3 is TGCGCCAGCAGCTTGCAGGGGAACGTGAACACTGAAGCTTTCTTT. Protein: CASSLQGNVNTEAFF.

This clonotype was observed many times. This sequence joins TRBV5-1 and TRBJ2-5; 9 nucleotides align to TRBD2. Trimming took 0 bases from V and 4 from J; bases not matched to a gene: 10. The CDR3 is 17 residues long. Germline V gives CDR1 SGHRS, CDR2 YFSETQ. The CDR3 bases are TGCGCCAGCAGCTTGGGCTTCTTAGCGGGAGCCGGAGAGACCCAGTACTTC. Protein: CASSLGFLAGAGETQYF.

This clonotype showed up many times. The CDR3 DNA sequence: TGTGCCAGCAGGTTCCACGCACCAGGGGAGAACACTGAAGCTTTCTTT. Its translation: CASRFHAPGENTEAFF. The chain carries TRBV28 and TRBJ1-1, with D possibly TRBD1 on 6 matching bases. The CDR3 length is 16 residues. The germline V gene encodes CDR1 MDHEN and CDR2 SYDVKM. Trimming removed 6 bases at V and 1 base at J, with 18 bases between.

This clonotype was counted at least ten times. The rearrangement links TRBV14 to TRBJ2-1, with D possibly matching TRBD1 (6 bases). CDR3 length equals 16 residues. Germline lookup yields CDR1 SGHDN and CDR2 FVKESK. V lost 0 bases to trimming and J lost 10 bases, with 19 bases between them. In DNA form, the CDR3 reads TGTGCCAGCAGCCAAGAGGGGGCTAGCTGGTCGCGCGAGCAGTTCTTC. Protein product: CASSQEGASWSREQFF.

Details on this clonotype: A far larger clone is just one base off, so this is likely a read error. The chain uses TRBV4-1 and TRBJ1-6, with a weak D call TRBD1 (5 bases). The DNA end favors TRBJ1-1, so the J call may be wrong. The germline V gene encodes CDR1 MGHRA and CDR2 YSYEKL. The CDR3 contains 12 residues. CDR3 sequence reads: CASSSIQGDAFF. The DNA for the CDR3 is TGCGCCAGCAGTTCAATCCAGGGCGACGCTTTCTTT.

This clonotype was observed a handful of times. V usage is TRBV5-6 and J usage is TRBJ2-2, with D uncertain. Germline assignment: CDR1 SGHDT and CDR2 YYEEEE. The CDR3 extends over 16 amino acids. V lost 4 bases to trimming and J lost 3 bases, with 16 bases between them. CDR3 in DNA: TGTGCCAGCAGCCCGGCCCCGACCCCCTACACCGGGGAGCTGTTTTTT. Translating gives CASSPAPTPYTGELFF.

This clonotype was found many times. The DNA for the CDR3 is TGTGCCAGCAGCTGGGGGGCTCATCAGCCCCAGCATTTT. Its translation: CASSWGAHQPQHF. The chain couples TRBV28 to TRBJ1-5; D is possibly TRBD1 (6 bases). CDR1 is MDHEN and CDR2 is SYDVKM in the germline V gene. The CDR3 loop spans 13 amino acids. V was pared by 6 bases and J by 5 bases, with 11 bases between.

On this clonotype: Germline is not matched at one junction end, which may reflect a read error. The J gene is TRBJ1-1, the V gene TRBV5-1; no clear D gene. CDR1 SGHRS and CDR2 YFSETQ come from the germline V gene. The CDR3 contains 15 residues. Here the CDR3 reads CASSPGEQPSTEAFF. As DNA, the CDR3 is TGCGCGAGCAGCCCTGGCGAACAGCCGAGCACTGAAGCTTTCTTT.

A few counts support this clonotype. The rearrangement uses TRBV5-1 and TRBJ2-1; TRBD2 matches 12 bases. This CDR3 region has 16 residues. CDR1 SGHRS and CDR2 YFSETQ come from the germline V gene. V dropped 0 bases and J dropped 8; count of bases not matched to a gene: 6. In DNA form, the CDR3 reads TGCGCCAGCAGCTTGGAGACTAGCGGGAGAGGCGATGAGCAGTTCTTC. Amino acids: CASSLETSGRGDEQFF.

This clonotype was counted many times. The chain recombines TRBV18 with TRBJ2-7, with D possibly being TRBD1 (6 bases). The V gene lost 6 bases and the J gene lost 5 bases, with 8 bases spanning the gap. Per germline, CDR1 KGHSH and CDR2 LQKENI. The CDR3 length is 11 residues. The CDR3: CASSPGDEQYF. The CDR3 region has the DNA TGTGCCAGCTCGCCAGGGGACGAGCAGTACTTC.

As regards this clonotype: The junction departs from germline at one end; a sequencing error may be responsible. The V call is TRBV6-1, the J call TRBJ2-1; D remains ambiguous. Germline V lookup: CDR1 MNHNS, CDR2 SASEGT. The CDR3 totals 14 residues. CDR3 bases: TGTGCCGGCAGATCCGGAGACTCTTACAATGAGCAGCTCTTC. Protein product: CAGRSGDSYNEQLF.

The table lists this clonotype with many counts. Here the CDR3 DNA reads TGCAGTGCTAGAGTGGGGAACGAGCAGTTCTTC. Translating gives CSARVGNEQFF. The V and J genes are TRBV20-1 and TRBJ2-1; no firm D call. The V end was cut by 1 base, the J end by 10 bases, with 8 bases between. The CDR3 totals 11 residues. The germline CDR1 and CDR2 sequences are DFQATT and SNEGSKA (reference sequence).